This entry concerns a single T cell receptor (beta chain). This entry comes from a study of blood T cell repertoires in COVID-19. TCRdb's table, derived via immunoSEQ multiplex PCR, lists solely in-frame clones and lacks some. The sample consists of about 350,000 clones, 87% of them appearing once. This TCR was recovered from a woman aged 30 to 39 who had recovered from COVID-19. The sample consisted of PBMCs or T cells enriched from blood (not recorded which).

CDR3 in DNA: TGTGCCAGCAGACCGGGACAGGGGCAGCAAGAGACCCAGTACTTC. Its protein product is CASRPGQGQQETQYF. This rearrangement joins TRBV27 to TRBJ2-5; 10 positions agree with TRBD1. Germline CDR1 reads MNHEY; CDR2 reads SMNVEV (reference sequence). V was clipped by 6 bases and J by 2 bases; unmatched bases: 6. The CDR3 totals 15 residues.